This TCR beta chain originates from a study of CD8 T cells in ankylosing spondylitis. General study points: The study identified a TCR beta motif of under 10 highly homologous variants that appeared characteristic of ankylosing spondylitis blood. Disease-linked clones were CD8+ and relatively rare in peripheral blood.

Points on this clonotype: Its antigen remains unknown.

Using quantitative 5'-RACE with molecular barcodes, the authors made TCR beta libraries. In TCRdb, the 5' RACE reads were re-called with MiXCR into one record per CDR3 protein. In the table there are about 240,000 distinct CDR3 sequences, 7.5% to 9% of which are singletons. The origin of this receptor is a male donor with ankylosing spondylitis or in good health (not recorded which). Sequencing used blood, either unsorted or a sorted T cell fraction (not recorded which).

CDR3 sequence (DNA): TGTGCCTGGGAGGACAGCCTTGGGGATGAGCAGTTCTTC. Translation: CAWEDSLGDEQFF. This chain joins TRBV30 and TRBJ2-1, with a weak D call TRBD1 (6 bases). The length of the CDR3 is 13 residues. With 5 bases removed from V and 8 bases from J, the gap between germline ends came to 16 bases. The germline V gene has CDR1 GTSNPN and CDR2 SVGIG (reference sequence). The whole variable domain, remainder taken from reference TRBV30 and TRBJ2-1, is SQTIHQWPATLVQPVGSPLSLECTVEGTSNPNLYWYRQAAGRGLQLLFYSVGIGQISSEVPQNLSASRPQDRQFILSSKKLLLSDSGFYLCAWEDSLGDEQFFGPGTRLTVL.